These 25 T cell receptor beta chains came from one sample sequenced in a study of T cell responses to AZD1222 COVID-19 vaccine. Generated by immunoSEQ multiplex PCR, the TCRdb table keeps only in-frame clones and is missing some. The sample includes about 190,000 clones, approximately 91% of them seen just once. The sample consisted of peripheral blood, taken on day 0 of AZD1222 vaccination. Source of these receptors: an adult in good health.

This chain uses TRBV6-4 with TRBJ2-3; 10 bases fit TRBD2. The CDR3 is 14 residues long. The germline gives CDR1 MRHNA, CDR2 SNTAGT. Trimming removed 5 bases from V and 2 bases from J; junction bases left unmatched: 1. The CDR3 loop is CASSSGGATDTQYF. The DNA of the CDR3 is TGTGCCAGCAGTAGCGGGGGGGCCACAGATACGCAGTATTTT.

The rearrangement uses TRBV16 and TRBJ1-5, with unresolved D. The V gene lost 4 bases and the J gene lost 5 bases, with 6 bases spanning the gap. The CDR3 covers 12 residues. CDR1 is KGHSY and CDR2 is FQNENV in the germline V gene. DNA for the CDR3: TGTGCCAGCAGCCGTCCATATCAGCCCCAGCATTTT. It yields the protein CASSRPYQPQHF.

This clone came up a few times. This chain connects TRBV29-1 to TRBJ1-4; no reliable D call. The length of the CDR3 is 11 residues. With 4 bases removed from V and 8 bases from J, the gap between germline ends came to 8 bases. Looked up from germline, CDR1 is SQVTM and CDR2 is ANQGSEA. Here the CDR3 DNA reads TGCAGCGTTGGGACGGCGGAAAAACTGTTTTTT. Translated: CSVGTAEKLFF.

This chain connects TRBV19 to TRBJ2-3, with 9 positions matching TRBD1. The CDR3 has 16 residues. Germline V gene lookup returns CDR1 LNHDA and CDR2 SQIVND (reference sequence). V gave up 1 base and J gave up 8 bases; unmatched junction bases: 10. The CDR3 loop reads CASSIGRGQGQSTQYF. As DNA, the CDR3 is TGTGCCAGTAGTATAGGTCGGGGACAGGGACAGTCTACGCAGTATTTT.

The V and J genes are TRBV4-3 and TRBJ2-4; D is ambiguous. This CDR3 contains 11 residues. Germline V gene data show CDR1 as LGHNA and CDR2 as YSLEER. Between the trimmed V and J ends, which lost 1 base and 8 bases, there was a span of 3 bases. The CDR3: CASSQGDIQYF. CDR3 coding DNA: TGCGCCAGCAGCCAAGGGGACATTCAGTACTTC.

V and J are TRBV4-1 and TRBJ1-1; D unclear. The CDR3 is 15 residues long. In germline, CDR1 is MGHRA, CDR2 YSYEKL. Trimming removed 1 base at V and 0 bases at J, with 9 bases between. This CDR3 reads CASSQAAGVNTEAFF. The DNA of the CDR3 is TGCGCCAGCAGCCAAGCTGCGGGAGTGAACACTGAAGCTTTCTTT.

V gene TRBV11-3 combines with J gene TRBJ2-7, with D hard to call. Germline CDR1 SGHNT, CDR2 YENEEA. V lost 2 bases, J lost 3 bases, and 8 bases lay in between. This CDR3 comprises 13 residues. This chain's CDR3 is CASSLMVGYEQYF. In nucleotides, the CDR3 is TGTGCCAGCAGCTTAATGGTGGGCTACGAGCAGTACTTC.

The CDR3 protein is CASSIRLAYEQYF. Written as DNA, the CDR3 is TGTGCCAGTAGTATAAGACTAGCCTACGAGCAGTACTTC. The chain couples TRBV19 to TRBJ2-7; TRBD2 is a possible D gene (6 bases). Trimming removed 2 bases at V and 2 bases at J, with 7 bases between. Germline CDR1 reads LNHDA; CDR2 reads SQIVND (reference sequence). The CDR3 is made up of 13 amino acids. Supplemented by reference TRBV19 and TRBJ2-7, the full variable domain reads DGGITQSPKYLFRKEGQNVTLSCEQNLNHDAMYWYRQDPGQGLRLIYYSQIVNDFQKGDIAEGYSVSREKKESFPLTVTSAQKNPTAFYLCASSIRLAYEQYFGPGTRLTVT.

The chain joins TRBV5-4 to TRBJ2-5; 7 bases map to TRBD1. Looked up from germline, CDR1 is SGHNT and CDR2 is YYREEE (reference sequence). Losses at the gene ends were 3 bases for V and 3 bases for J; bases not matched to a gene: 5. The length of the CDR3 is 14 residues. In DNA form, the CDR3 reads TGTGCCAGCAGCTCCCCCCAGGGGGAAGAGACCCAGTACTTC. Amino acid sequence: CASSSPQGEETQYF.

The chain joins TRBV7-8 to TRBJ2-1; 10 bases align to TRBD2. V shed 1 base, J shed 7 bases, and the junction held 10 bases outside the gene matches. This CDR3 has 17 amino acids. In germline, CDR1 is SGHVS, CDR2 FQNEAQ. The CDR3 here is CASSLVSYGTSVNEQFF. The CDR3 region has the DNA TGTGCCAGCAGCTTAGTAAGCTATGGGACTAGCGTTAATGAGCAGTTCTTC.

The chain uses TRBV19 and TRBJ1-1; a possible D gene is TRBD1 (6 bases). Germline CDR1 is LNHDA and CDR2 is SQIVND (reference sequence). This CDR3 spans 13 amino acids. V lost 5 bases, J lost 4 bases, and 11 bases lay in between. This chain's CDR3 is CASSQGPTTEAFF. Here the CDR3 DNA reads TGTGCCAGTAGTCAGGGGCCAACCACTGAAGCTTTCTTT.

This chain connects TRBV6-4 to TRBJ1-4, with 8 nucleotides matching TRBD1. Germline values: CDR1 MRHNA, CDR2 SNTAGT. Losses at the gene ends were 2 bases for V and 10 bases for J; bases not matched to a gene: 6. The CDR3 contains 14 residues. CDR3 sequence reads: CASSDRTGFGKLFF. The CDR3 coding sequence is TGTGCCAGCAGTGACCGGACAGGGTTTGGAAAACTGTTTTTT.

V usage is TRBV3-1 (or the pseudogene TRBV3-2) and J usage is TRBJ2-6, with 7 nucleotides matching TRBD1. Germline CDR1 reads LGHDT; CDR2 reads YNNKEL (reference sequence). Trimming at V came to 0 bases and at J to 9 bases, leaving 14 bases not matched to a gene. This CDR3 contains 18 residues. The CDR3 coding sequence is TGTGCCAGCAGCCAAGATAGACAGGGTGTAGTAATAAGCAACGTCCTGACTTTC. It codes for CASSQDRQGVVISNVLTF.

The chain links TRBV5-1 to TRBJ1-1; D is unresolved. The V and J ends lost 5 bases and 5 bases respectively, with 13 bases between them. The CDR3 runs to 13 residues. Germline V gene data show CDR1 as SGHRS and CDR2 as YFSETQ. CDR3 nucleotides: TGCGCCAGCAGAGAGAGGGTCGATACTGAAGCTTTCTTT. Translation gives CASRERVDTEAFF.

This chain uses TRBV5-1 with TRBJ2-3; 10 bases agree with TRBD1. Trimming at V came to 4 bases and at J to 5 bases, leaving 10 bases not matched to a gene. Germline assignment: CDR1 SGHRS and CDR2 YFSETQ. The CDR3 extends over 16 amino acids. The CDR3 protein is CASSAPTGGVEDTQYF. The CDR3 DNA reads as TGCGCCAGCAGCGCGCCGACAGGGGGCGTGGAAGATACGCAGTATTTT. Based on the CDR3 plus reference TRBV5-1 and TRBJ2-3, the full variable domain is KAGVTQTPRYLIKTRGQQVTLSCSPISGHRSVSWYQQTPGQGLQFLFEYFSETQRNKGNFPGRFSGRQFSNSRSEMNVSTLELGDSALYLCASSAPTGGVEDTQYFGPGTRLTVL.

The genes are TRBV18 and TRBJ1-5; D unclear. V was trimmed by 3 bases and J by 0 bases, leaving 6 bases between them. Germline CDR1 and CDR2: KGHSH and LQKENI. This CDR3 contains 14 residues. The CDR3 DNA reads as TGTGCCAGCTCACCCGGAGATAGCAATCAGCCCCAGCATTTT. Translation gives CASSPGDSNQPQHF.

The chain links TRBV7-2 to TRBJ1-3; the D is unclear. V lost 1 base and J lost 2, with 12 bases in between. Germline CDR1 is SGHTA and CDR2 is FQGNSA. The CDR3 is 16 residues long. CDR3 nucleotide sequence: TGTGCCAGCAGCTTAGTTGGGATGGTGGCTGGAAACACCATATATTTT. Residues: CASSLVGMVAGNTIYF.

This clone was counted between two and nine times. V usage is TRBV7-3 and J usage is TRBJ2-1, with TRBD2 identical over 11 bases. V lost 4 bases and J lost 3; bases outside the gene matches: 11. CDR3 length: 18 residues. From germline, CDR1 is SGHTA and CDR2 FQGTGA. CDR3 protein: CASSSPGTSGGSYNEQFF. The CDR3 DNA follows: TGTGCCAGCAGCTCACCCGGGACTAGCGGAGGAAGCTACAATGAGCAGTTCTTC.

The rearrangement links TRBV4-3 to TRBJ1-2, with 10 bases fitting TRBD1. The trim removed 1 base at V and 6 bases at J, leaving 2 bases unmatched. This CDR3 region has 14 residues. Germline V lookup: CDR1 LGHNA, CDR2 YSLEER. This chain's CDR3 is CASSQVDRGDGYTF. The CDR3 DNA reads TGCGCCAGCAGCCAAGTGGACAGGGGGGATGGCTACACCTTC.

The chain carries TRBV7-3 and TRBJ2-5, with 8 bases matching TRBD1. Trimming removed 1 base from V and 4 bases from J; junction bases left unmatched: 5. The CDR3 covers 15 residues. CDR1 and CDR2 from the germline V gene are SGHTA and FQGTGA. CDR3 DNA sequence: TGTGCCAGCAGCTTAAGCCCTGGACAGGGAGAGACCCAGTACTTC. It specifies CASSLSPGQGETQYF.

The V call is TRBV11-2, the J call TRBJ2-7; no clear D gene. Germline V gives CDR1 SGHAT, CDR2 FQNNGV. Deletions cut 3 bases from V and 3 bases from J, with 12 bases between. This CDR3 has 14 amino acids. CDR3 in amino acids: CASSLGGARYEQYF. The CDR3 DNA is TGTGCCAGCAGCTTGGGTGGAGCGCGCTACGAGCAGTACTTC.

The genes are TRBV28 and TRBJ2-1; perhaps TRBD1 as D (6 bases). Trimming shortened V by 4 bases and J by 0 bases, and 10 bases separated the two germline ends. The CDR3 loop spans 15 amino acids. Germline loops: CDR1 MDHEN, CDR2 SYDVKM. Written as DNA, the CDR3 is TGTGCCAGCAGTTCCCCAGGGGCCTCCTACAATGAGCAGTTCTTC. This translates into CASSSPGASYNEQFF. The whole variable domain, filled in from reference TRBV28 and TRBJ2-1, reads DVKVTQSSRYLVKRTGEKVFLECVQDMDHENMFWYRQDPGLGLRLIYFSYDVKMKEKGDIPEGYSVSREKKERFSLILESASTNQTSMYLCASSSPGASYNEQFFGPGTRLTVL.

V is TRBV4-2 and J is TRBJ2-3; no reliable D call. The germline CDR1 and CDR2 sequences are LGHNA and YNFKEQ. Deletions cut 3 bases from V and 4 bases from J, with 14 bases between. This CDR3 comprises 15 residues. This CDR3 reads CASSQTLSGADTQYF. CDR3 bases: TGTGCCAGCAGCCAGACCCTGTCGGGCGCAGATACGCAGTATTTT.

This chain links TRBV18 with TRBJ2-1, with D unclear. Trimming shortened V by 3 bases and J by 8 bases, and 11 bases separated the two germline ends. Germline CDR1 KGHSH, CDR2 LQKENI. The CDR3 runs to 13 residues. The CDR3 spells CASSPPSRDEQFF. Here the CDR3 DNA reads TGTGCCAGCTCACCTCCGTCCCGGGATGAGCAGTTCTTC.

This clone appeared a few times. The V call is TRBV7-9, the J call TRBJ1-5; D is unresolved. Between the trimmed V and J ends, which lost 3 bases and 0 bases, there was a span of 3 bases. The CDR3 loop spans 13 amino acids. The germline V gene has CDR1 SEHNR and CDR2 FQNEAQ (reference sequence). CDR3 amino acids: CASSFSSNQPQHF. In nucleotides, the CDR3 is TGTGCCAGCAGCTTTTCTAGCAATCAGCCCCAGCATTTT.